One and the same sample provided the 7 T cell receptor beta chains below, sequenced in a study of beta chain features in type 1 diabetes. No antigen is known for these receptors. Whole-study results and caveats: Moderately but significantly shorter TCRB CDR3s were found in Type 1 diabetes patients in all four CD4+ subsets.

Expressed TCRB transcripts were sequenced after all isolated RNA was converted to cDNA. The data were produced by immunoSEQ multiplex PCR, yet TCRdb's version contains in-frame clones alone and is incomplete. The repertoire consists of hundreds of thousands of clones, with around 15% occurring once and the leading ten covering less than 0.025%. Sequenced material: naive CD4+ T cells from blood. The receptors derive from a young man with type 1 diabetes.

The chain has TRBV7-2 and TRBJ2-4; the D is unclear. This CDR3 is built from 14 residues. The germline V and J ends were trimmed by 1 base and 3 bases, with 7 bases remaining between them. CDR1 and CDR2 from the germline V gene are SGHTA and FQGNSA. CDR3 protein: CASSLGGIKNIQYF. CDR3 nucleotide sequence: TGTGCCAGCAGCTTAGGAGGAATCAAAAACATTCAGTACTTC.

There are a few counts of this clone. This chain joins TRBV5-4 and TRBJ2-7; D possibly uses TRBD1 or TRBD2 (5 bases each). V was pared by 3 bases and J by 1 base, with 20 bases between. The CDR3 is made up of 17 amino acids. The germline V gene encodes CDR1 SGHNT and CDR2 YYREEE (reference sequence). The CDR3 DNA reads as TGTGCCAGCAGCTCCGGGACCGAGGTCCGAGCTTCCTACGAGCAGTACTTC. Encoded protein: CASSSGTEVRASYEQYF.

The V call is TRBV7-9, the J call TRBJ2-3, with D unclear. The CDR3 extends over 15 amino acids. Per the germline V gene, CDR1 is SEHNR and CDR2 is FQNEAQ (reference sequence). The V gene lost 6 bases and the J gene lost 1 base, with 14 bases spanning the gap. As DNA, the CDR3 is TGTGCCAGCAGTCCCGAGACACTGGGCACAGATACGCAGTATTTT. Translation gives CASSPETLGTDTQYF.

The chain couples TRBV2 to TRBJ2-6; D is unclear. The V end lost 4 bases, the J end lost 0 bases, and 7 bases lay between the germline ends. Germline CDR1 and CDR2: SNHLY and FYNNEI. The CDR3 spans 15 residues. This chain's CDR3 is CASSVGFSGANVLTF. The CDR3 DNA follows: TGTGCCAGCAGTGTCGGCTTCTCTGGGGCCAACGTCCTGACTTTC.

The gene calls are TRBV29-1 and TRBJ1-2, with TRBD1 as a possible D gene (5 bases). The CDR3 is 13 amino acids. The germline V gene encodes CDR1 SQVTM and CDR2 ANQGSEA. Trimming left V 7 bases short and J 3 bases short, with 15 bases between. The CDR3 region has the DNA TGCAGCGCCGGGGGATCTCTGGACTATGGCTACACCTTC. Translation: CSAGGSLDYGYTF.

The chain joins TRBV15 to TRBJ1-2; D is undetermined. Trimming stripped 0 bases from V and 2 bases from J, with 10 bases between. Germline V gives CDR1 LNHNV, CDR2 YYDKDF (reference sequence). The CDR3 runs 15 residues. CDR3 sequence reads: CATSRDLEGNYGYTF. The CDR3 DNA reads as TGTGCCACCAGCAGAGATTTGGAGGGAAACTATGGCTACACCTTC. The full variable domain, completed using reference TRBV15 and TRBJ1-2, is DAMVIQNPRYQVTQFGKPVTLSCSQTLNHNVMYWYQQKSSQAPKLLFHYYDKDFNNEADTPDNFQSRRPNTSFCFLDIRSPGLGDTAMYLCATSRDLEGNYGYTFGSGTRLTVV.

This clone was observed a few times. This chain joins TRBV4-1 and TRBJ2-1, with D unclear. This CDR3 comprises 13 residues. Germline V gene sequence: CDR1 MGHRA, CDR2 YSYEKL. Trimming removed 4 bases from V and 5 bases from J, with 9 bases in between. In DNA, the CDR3 is TGCGCCAGCAGCCCCATACCAGACAATGAGCAGTTCTTC. Translating it yields CASSPIPDNEQFF.